The sample holds one count of the clone carrying this TCR beta chain. Its target is not known. Relapse after autologous stem cell transplantation occurred in every patient, and brentuximab vedotin exposure varied. Sequencing was performed with immunoSEQ multiplex PCR; in TCRdb, only in-frame clones are kept and a portion is missing. The table lists more than 20,000 clones, about 82% of them singletons. The data were obtained in a study of PD-1 blockade in classical Hodgkin lymphoma. General study results and limits: A reduction in baseline TCR diversity was reportedly seen in newly diagnosed patients relative to healthy donors. Undefined causes, possibly disease activity or prior therapy, underlie the repertoire differences.

The CDR3 spans 15 residues. The V gene lost 3 bases and the J gene lost 0 bases, with 9 bases spanning the gap. Germline V lookup: CDR1 MRHNA, CDR2 SNTAGT. The sequence was obtained from a human donor with classical Hodgkin lymphoma. Sequencing was performed on peripheral blood mononuclear cells (PBMCs), taken before the second cycle of nivolumab. The chain combines TRBV6-4 with TRBJ2-1, with a weak D call TRBD2 (5 bases). Here the CDR3 DNA reads TGTGCCAGCAGTGAGAGCGGTCGCTCCTACAATGAGCAGTTCTTC. Translation: CASSESGRSYNEQFF.